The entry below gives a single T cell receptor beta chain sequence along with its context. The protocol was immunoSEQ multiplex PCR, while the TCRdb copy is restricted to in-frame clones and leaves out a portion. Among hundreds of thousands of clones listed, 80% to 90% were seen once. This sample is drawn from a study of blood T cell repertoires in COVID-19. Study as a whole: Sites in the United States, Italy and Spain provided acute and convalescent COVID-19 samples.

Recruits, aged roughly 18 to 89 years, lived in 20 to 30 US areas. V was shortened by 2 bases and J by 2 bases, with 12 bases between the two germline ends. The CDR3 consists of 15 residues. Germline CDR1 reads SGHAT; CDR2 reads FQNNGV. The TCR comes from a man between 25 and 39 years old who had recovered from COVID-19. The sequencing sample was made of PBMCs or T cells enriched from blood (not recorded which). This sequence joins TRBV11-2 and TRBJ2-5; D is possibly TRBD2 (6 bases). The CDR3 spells CASSLYLAEQETQYF. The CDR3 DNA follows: TGTGCCAGCAGCTTATACTTAGCGGAGCAAGAGACCCAGTACTTC.